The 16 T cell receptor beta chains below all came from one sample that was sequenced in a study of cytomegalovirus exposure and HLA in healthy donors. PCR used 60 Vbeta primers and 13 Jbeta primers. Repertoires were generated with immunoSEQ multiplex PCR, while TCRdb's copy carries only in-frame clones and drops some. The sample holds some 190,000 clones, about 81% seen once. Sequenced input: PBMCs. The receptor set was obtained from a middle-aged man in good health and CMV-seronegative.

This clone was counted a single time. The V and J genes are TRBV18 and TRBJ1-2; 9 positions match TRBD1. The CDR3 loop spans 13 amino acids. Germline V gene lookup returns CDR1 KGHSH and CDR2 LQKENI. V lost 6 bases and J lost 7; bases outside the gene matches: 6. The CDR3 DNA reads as TGTGCCAGCTCCCGAGGACAGGGGTCTGGCTACACCTTC. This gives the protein CASSRGQGSGYTF.

The CDR3: CASSPLAGGPDTQYF. The CDR3 nucleotides read TGTGCCAGCAGCCCATTAGCGGGAGGGCCAGATACGCAGTATTTT. V gene TRBV11-2 combines with J gene TRBJ2-3; TRBD2 matches at 11 bases. The CDR3 spans 15 residues. CDR1 is SGHAT, CDR2 FQNNGV, per germline. With 5 bases clipped from V and 4 bases from J, the junction kept 5 bases outside the gene matches.

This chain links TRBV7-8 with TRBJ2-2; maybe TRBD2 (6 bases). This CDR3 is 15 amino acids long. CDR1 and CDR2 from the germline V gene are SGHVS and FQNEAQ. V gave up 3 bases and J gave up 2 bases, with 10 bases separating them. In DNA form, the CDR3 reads TGTGCCAGCAGCTTGGGGGGAGTAAACACCGGGGAGCTGTTTTTT. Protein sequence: CASSLGGVNTGELFF. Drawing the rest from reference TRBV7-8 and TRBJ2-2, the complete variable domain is GAGVSQSPRYKVAKRGQDVALRCDPISGHVSLFWYQQALGQGPEFLTYFQNEAQLDKSGLPSDRFFAERPEGSVSTLKIQRTQQEDSAVYLCASSLGGVNTGELFFGEGSRLTVL.

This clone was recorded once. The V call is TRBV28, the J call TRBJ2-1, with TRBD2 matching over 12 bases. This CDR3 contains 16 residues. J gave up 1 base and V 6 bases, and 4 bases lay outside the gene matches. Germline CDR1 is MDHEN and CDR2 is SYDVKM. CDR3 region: CASSSGLAGSYNEQFF. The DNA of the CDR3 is TGTGCCAGCAGCTCCGGACTAGCGGGGTCCTACAATGAGCAGTTCTTC.

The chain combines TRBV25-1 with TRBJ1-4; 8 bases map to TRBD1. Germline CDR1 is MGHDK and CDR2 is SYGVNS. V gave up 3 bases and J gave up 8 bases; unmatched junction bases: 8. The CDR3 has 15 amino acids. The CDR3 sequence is CASSDTRGRSEKLFF. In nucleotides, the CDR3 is TGTGCCAGCAGTGATACCAGGGGGCGCTCGGAAAAACTGTTTTTT.

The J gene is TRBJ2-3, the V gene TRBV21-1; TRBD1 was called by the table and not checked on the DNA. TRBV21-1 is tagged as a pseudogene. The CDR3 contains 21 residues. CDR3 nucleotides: TGTGCCAGCAGCCCACAAACGATGACAGGGGGCGTCCCTAGGGACACAGATACGCAGTATTTT. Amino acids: CASSPQTMTGGVPRDTDTQYF.

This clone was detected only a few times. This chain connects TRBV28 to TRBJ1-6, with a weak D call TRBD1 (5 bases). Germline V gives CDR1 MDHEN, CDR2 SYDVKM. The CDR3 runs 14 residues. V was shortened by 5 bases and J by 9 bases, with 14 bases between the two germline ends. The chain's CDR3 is CASSPGGVRSPLHF. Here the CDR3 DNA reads TGTGCCAGCAGTCCGGGGGGTGTACGTTCACCCCTCCACTTT.

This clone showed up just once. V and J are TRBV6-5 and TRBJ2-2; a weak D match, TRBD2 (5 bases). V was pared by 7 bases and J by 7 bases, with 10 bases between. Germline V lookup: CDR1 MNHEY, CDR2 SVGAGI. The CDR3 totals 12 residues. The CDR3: CASTREGGELFF. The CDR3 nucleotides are TGTGCCAGCACCCGCGAGGGCGGGGAGCTGTTTTTT.

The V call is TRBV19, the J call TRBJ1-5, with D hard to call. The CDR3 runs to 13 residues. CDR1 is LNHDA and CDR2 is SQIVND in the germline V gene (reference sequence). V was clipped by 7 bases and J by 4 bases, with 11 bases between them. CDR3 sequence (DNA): TGTGCCAGTACCCCGGGAGCGAATCAGCCCCAGCATTTT. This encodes CASTPGANQPQHF. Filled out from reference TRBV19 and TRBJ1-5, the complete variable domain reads DGGITQSPKYLFRKEGQNVTLSCEQNLNHDAMYWYRQDPGQGLRLIYYSQIVNDFQKGDIAEGYSVSREKKESFPLTVTSAQKNPTAFYLCASTPGANQPQHFGDGTRLSIL.

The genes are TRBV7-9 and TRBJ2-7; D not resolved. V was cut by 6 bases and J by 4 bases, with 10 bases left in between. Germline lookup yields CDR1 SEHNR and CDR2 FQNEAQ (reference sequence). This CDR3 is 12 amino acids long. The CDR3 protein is CASRGRRYEQYF. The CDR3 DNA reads TGTGCCAGCAGGGGCCGTCGGTACGAGCAGTACTTC.

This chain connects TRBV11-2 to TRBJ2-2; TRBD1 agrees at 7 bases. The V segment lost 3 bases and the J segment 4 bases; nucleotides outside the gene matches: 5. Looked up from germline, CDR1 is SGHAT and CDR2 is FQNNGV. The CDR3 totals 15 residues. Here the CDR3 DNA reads TGTGCCAGCAGCTTCCGGACAGGCCTCACCGGGGAGCTGTTTTTT. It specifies CASSFRTGLTGELFF.

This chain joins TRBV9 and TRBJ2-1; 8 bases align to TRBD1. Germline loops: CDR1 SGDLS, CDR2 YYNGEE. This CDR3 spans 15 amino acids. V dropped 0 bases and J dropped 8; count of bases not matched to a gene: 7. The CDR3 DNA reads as TGTGCCAGCAGCGTAGGAGGTCAGGGGGCGTATGAGCAGTTCTTC. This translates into CASSVGGQGAYEQFF.

CDR3: CASRPSGLLDYEQYF. The DNA for the CDR3 is TGTGCCAGCAGGCCTTCAGGGTTATTAGACTACGAGCAGTACTTC. V and J are TRBV6-1 and TRBJ2-7, with D perhaps matching TRBD1 (5 bases). The CDR3 extends over 15 amino acids. With 6 bases removed from V and 3 bases from J, the gap between germline ends came to 18 bases. Germline CDR1 is MNHNS and CDR2 is SASEGT.

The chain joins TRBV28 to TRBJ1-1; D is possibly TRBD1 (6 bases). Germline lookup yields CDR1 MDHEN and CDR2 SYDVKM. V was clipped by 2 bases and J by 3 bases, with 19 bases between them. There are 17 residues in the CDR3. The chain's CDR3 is CASSLNPGGGEDTEAFF. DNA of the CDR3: TGTGCCAGCAGTTTAAACCCGGGGGGGGGCGAGGACACTGAAGCTTTCTTT. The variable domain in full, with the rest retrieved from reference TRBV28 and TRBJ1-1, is DVKVTQSSRYLVKRTGEKVFLECVQDMDHENMFWYRQDPGLGLRLIYFSYDVKMKEKGDIPEGYSVSREKKERFSLILESASTNQTSMYLCASSLNPGGGEDTEAFFGQGTRLTVV.

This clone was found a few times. The CDR3 spells CASSPRPSGLGTEAFF. The CDR3 DNA follows: TGCGCCAGCAGCCCTAGACCTTCAGGGTTGGGGACTGAAGCTTTCTTT. The chain is built from TRBV4-1 and TRBJ1-1; maybe TRBD1 (5 bases). Looked up from germline, CDR1 is MGHRA and CDR2 is YSYEKL. Trimming took 4 bases from V and 5 from J, leaving 20 bases between them. This CDR3 spans 16 amino acids.

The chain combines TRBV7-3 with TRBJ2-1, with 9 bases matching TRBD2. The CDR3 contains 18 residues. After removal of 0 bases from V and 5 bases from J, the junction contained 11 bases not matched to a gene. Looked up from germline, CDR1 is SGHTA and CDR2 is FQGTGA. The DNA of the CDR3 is TGTGCCAGCAGCTTAACGAGTACTAGCGGGCGGACCCACAATGAGCAGTTCTTC. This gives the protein CASSLTSTSGRTHNEQFF. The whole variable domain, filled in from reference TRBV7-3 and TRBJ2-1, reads GAGVSQTPSNKVTEKGKYVELRCDPISGHTALYWYRQSLGQGPEFLIYFQGTGAADDSGLPNDRFFAVRPEGSVSTLKIQRTERGDSAVYLCASSLTSTSGRTHNEQFFGPGTRLTVL.